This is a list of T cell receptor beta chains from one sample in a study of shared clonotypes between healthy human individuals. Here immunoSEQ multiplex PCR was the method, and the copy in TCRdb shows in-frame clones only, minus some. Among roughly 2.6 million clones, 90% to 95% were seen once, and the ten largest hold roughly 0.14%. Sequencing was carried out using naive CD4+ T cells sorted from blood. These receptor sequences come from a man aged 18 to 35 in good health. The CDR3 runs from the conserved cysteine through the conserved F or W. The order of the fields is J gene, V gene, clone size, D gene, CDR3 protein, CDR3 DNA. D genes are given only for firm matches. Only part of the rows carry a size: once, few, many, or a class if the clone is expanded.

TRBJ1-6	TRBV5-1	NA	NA	CASRPDSSSNSPLHF	TGCGCCAGCCGCCCGGACTCAAGTTCTAATTCACCCCTCCACTTT
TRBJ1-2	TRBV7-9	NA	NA	CASSLEEALRGYTF	TGTGCCAGCAGCTTAGAGGAGGCCCTCCGCGGCTACACCTTC
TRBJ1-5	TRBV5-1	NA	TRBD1	CASSPGTGGNQPQHF	TGCGCCAGCAGCCCCGGGACAGGGGGTAATCAGCCCCAGCATTTT
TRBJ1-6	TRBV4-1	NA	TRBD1	CASSQIDRDNSPLHF	TGCGCCAGCAGCCAAATAGACAGGGACAATTCACCCCTCCACTTT
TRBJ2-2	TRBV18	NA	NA	CASSQQGGTGELFF	TGTGCCAGCTCCCAACAGGGAGGCACCGGGGAGCTGTTTTTT
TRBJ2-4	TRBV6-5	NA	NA	CASTGIIQYF	TGTGCCAGCACAGGGATCATTCAGTACTTC
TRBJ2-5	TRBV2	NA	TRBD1	CASEEQGAQETQYF	TGTGCCAGCGAGGAGCAGGGGGCTCAAGAGACCCAGTACTTC
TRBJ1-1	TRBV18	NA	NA	CASSPPRPGDTEAFF	TGTGCCAGCTCACCACCCAGGCCGGGGGACACTGAAGCTTTCTTT
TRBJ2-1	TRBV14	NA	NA	CASRPGAGNEQFF	TGTGCCAGCCGCCCTGGGGCCGGCAATGAGCAGTTCTTC
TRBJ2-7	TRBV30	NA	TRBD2	CAWSHLAGVLSSYEQYF	TGTGCCTGGAGTCATCTAGCGGGGGTGCTGAGCTCCTACGAGCAGTACTTC
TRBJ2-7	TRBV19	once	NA	CASSIVEAGEQYF	TGTGCCAGTAGTATAGTTGAGGCTGGCGAGCAGTACTTC
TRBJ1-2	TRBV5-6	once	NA	CASSLKWSVGYGYTF	TGTGCCAGCAGCTTGAAGTGGTCCGTAGGCTATGGCTACACCTTC
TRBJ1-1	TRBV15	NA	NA	CATREDIWGTEAFF	TGTGCCACCAGAGAAGACATCTGGGGCACTGAAGCTTTCTTT
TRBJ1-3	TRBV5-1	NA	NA	CASTESSGNTIYF	TGCGCCAGCACTGAGAGCTCTGGAAACACCATATATTTT
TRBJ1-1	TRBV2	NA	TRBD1	CASTGQAGNTEAFF	TGTGCCAGCACCGGACAGGCCGGGAACACTGAAGCTTTCTTT
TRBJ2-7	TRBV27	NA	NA	CASSFRHTFYEQYF	TGTGCCAGCAGTTTCCGCCACACTTTCTACGAGCAGTACTTC